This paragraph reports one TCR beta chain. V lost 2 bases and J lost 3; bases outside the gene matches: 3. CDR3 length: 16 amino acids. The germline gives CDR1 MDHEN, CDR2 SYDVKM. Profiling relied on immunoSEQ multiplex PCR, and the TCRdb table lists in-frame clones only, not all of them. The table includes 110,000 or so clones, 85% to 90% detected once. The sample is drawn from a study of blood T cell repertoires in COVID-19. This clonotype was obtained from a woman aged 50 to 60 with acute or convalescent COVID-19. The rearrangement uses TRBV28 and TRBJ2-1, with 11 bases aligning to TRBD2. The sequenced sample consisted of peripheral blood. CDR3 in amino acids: CASSLRLAGFYNEQFF. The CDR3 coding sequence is TGTGCCAGCAGTTTAAGACTAGCGGGATTCTACAATGAGCAGTTCTTC.